These 25 T cell receptor beta chains were sequenced from one sample in a study of blood T cell repertoires in COVID-19. Repertoires were generated with immunoSEQ multiplex PCR, while TCRdb's copy carries only in-frame clones and drops some. The table records about 120,000 clones, 85% of them present only once. The specimen was peripheral blood. Receptor source: a man older than 75 with acute or convalescent COVID-19.

The rearrangement links TRBV6-1 to TRBJ1-2; 7 positions agree with TRBD1. V trimming: 3 bases; J trimming: 4 bases; junction bases outside the gene matches: 5. CDR1 and CDR2 from the germline V gene are MNHNS and SASEGT. This CDR3 region has 14 residues. The CDR3 reads CASSDTGARYGYTF. DNA for the CDR3: TGTGCCAGCAGTGACACAGGGGCACGCTATGGCTACACCTTC.

J is TRBJ2-1 and V is TRBV3-1 (or the pseudogene TRBV3-2); 7 positions agree with TRBD1. Germline loops: CDR1 LGHDT, CDR2 YNNKEL (reference sequence). This CDR3 comprises 11 residues. J lost 13 bases, V lost 6 bases, and 6 bases had no gene match. The CDR3 loop reads CASRGRDSQFF. The CDR3 DNA follows: TGTGCCAGCAGAGGCCGGGACAGTCAGTTCTTC.

The chain has TRBV3-1 (or the pseudogene TRBV3-2) and TRBJ2-7, with 10 bases fitting TRBD2. There are 13 residues in the CDR3. Germline V lookup: CDR1 LGHDT, CDR2 YNNKEL (reference sequence). V was pared by 4 bases and J by 6 bases, with 3 bases of the junction left unmatched. The CDR3 loop reads CASSPGTSAEQYF. Written as DNA, the CDR3 is TGTGCCAGCAGCCCCGGGACTAGCGCCGAGCAGTACTTC.

The chain has TRBV9 and TRBJ2-1; 9 nucleotides agree with TRBD2. The germline gives CDR1 SGDLS, CDR2 YYNGEE. The CDR3 sequence is 17 residues long. With V trimmed by 3 bases and J by 6 bases, 13 bases remained unmatched. The CDR3 coding sequence is TGTGCCAGCAGCGAGGGAGACCTAGCGGGAAATGTCAATGAGCAGTTCTTC. This sequence encodes CASSEGDLAGNVNEQFF.

The rearrangement uses TRBV28 and TRBJ2-7; tentatively, D is TRBD2 (5 bases). The V end lost 7 bases, the J end lost 6 bases, and 19 bases lay between the germline ends. The V gene's germline CDR1 is MDHEN and CDR2 SYDVKM. The CDR3 loop spans 14 amino acids. The CDR3 sequence is CASTLDGGGSEQYF. CDR3 DNA: TGTGCCAGCACTCTGGACGGCGGCGGGTCCGAGCAGTACTTC.

The chain employs TRBV6-2 or TRBV6-3 and TRBJ2-7; 12 bases match TRBD2. This CDR3 has 16 amino acids. The germline gives CDR1 MNHEY, CDR2 SVGEGT. The J segment lost 2 bases and the V segment lost 5 bases, leaving 7 bases of the junction unmatched. The CDR3 nucleotides are TGTGCCAGCAGTCCCCGCCGGACTAGCGGGACCTACGAGCAGTACTTC. Encoded protein: CASSPRRTSGTYEQYF.

The genes are TRBV2 and TRBJ1-1; D unresolved. This CDR3 has 11 residues. Germline values: CDR1 SNHLY, CDR2 FYNNEI. Trimming left V 8 bases short and J 6 bases short, with 10 bases between. The CDR3 is CASGRTAEAFF. CDR3 nucleotide sequence: TGTGCCAGCGGGAGGACCGCTGAAGCTTTCTTT.

This clone was seen a single time. The CDR3 DNA reads as TGTGCCAGTAGTATTAATTACGGGACTGAAGCTTTCTTT. This codes for CASSINYGTEAFF. The V call is TRBV19, the J call TRBJ1-1; D gene ambiguous. Germline CDR1 is LNHDA and CDR2 is SQIVND (reference sequence). The CDR3 is made up of 13 amino acids. Trimming stripped 3 bases from V and 5 bases from J, with 10 bases between.

This chain links TRBV7-3 with TRBJ2-3; 7 bases are a match to TRBD1. CDR1 SGHTA and CDR2 FQGTGA come from the germline V gene. This CDR3 has 14 amino acids. V lost 4 bases and J lost 2; bases outside the gene matches: 3. The CDR3 here is CASSSQGDTDTQYF. The CDR3 DNA sequence: TGTGCCAGCAGCTCCCAGGGGGACACAGATACGCAGTATTTT.

This clone was observed a few times. The chain has TRBV7-3 and TRBJ2-7; 7 bases are shared with TRBD1. The CDR3 contains 14 residues. Per germline, CDR1 SGHTA and CDR2 FQGTGA. Trimming removed 4 bases from V and 7 bases from J; junction bases left unmatched: 10. CDR3 residues: CASSSQGDGIEQYF. CDR3 DNA: TGTGCCAGCAGCTCCCAGGGGGACGGAATTGAGCAGTACTTC.

The rearrangement joins TRBV5-4 to TRBJ2-7; maybe TRBD1 (6 bases). V lost 4 bases and J lost 1, with 18 bases in between. The CDR3 is 16 residues long. Germline V gene lookup returns CDR1 SGHNT and CDR2 YYREEE (reference sequence). CDR3 sequence: CASSLGAITGSYEQYF. The CDR3 DNA reads as TGTGCCAGCAGCCTGGGTGCGATAACAGGGTCCTACGAGCAGTACTTC. The whole variable domain, filled in from reference TRBV5-4 and TRBJ2-7, reads ETGVTQSPTHLIKTRGQQVTLRCSSQSGHNTVSWYQQALGQGPQFIFQYYREEENGRGNFPPRFSGLQFPNYSSELNVNALELDDSALYLCASSLGAITGSYEQYFGPGTRLTVT.

The chain recombines TRBV5-5 with TRBJ1-6; 7 positions agree with TRBD1. The germline gives CDR1 SGHKS, CDR2 YYEKEE (reference sequence). V shed 4 bases, J shed 0 bases, and the junction held 7 bases outside the gene matches. This CDR3 has 17 amino acids. Written as DNA, the CDR3 is TGTGCCAGCAGCCAGGGACAGCCCCTCTCCTATAATTCACCCCTCCACTTT. This translates into CASSQGQPLSYNSPLHF.

The chain links TRBV10-3 to TRBJ1-2, with 7 bases that match TRBD1. The V segment lost 8 bases and the J segment 0 bases; nucleotides outside the gene matches: 3. The CDR3 is made up of 13 amino acids. Germline loops: CDR1 ENHRY, CDR2 SYGVKD. The CDR3 coding sequence is TGTGCCATCGGACAGGACCCTAACTATGGCTACACCTTC. Translating it yields CAIGQDPNYGYTF.

The chain recombines TRBV4-1 with TRBJ2-1; TRBD2 matches 11 bases. Germline assignment: CDR1 MGHRA and CDR2 YSYEKL. The CDR3 length is 15 residues. V lost 6 bases, J lost 6 bases, and 7 bases stayed unmatched. The CDR3 DNA is TGCGCCAGCAGAAATAGCGGGGGGGCCGGCAATGAGCAGTTCTTC. Its protein is CASRNSGGAGNEQFF.

The gene calls are TRBV5-4 and TRBJ2-3, with TRBD2 matching over 8 bases. The germline gives CDR1 SGHNT, CDR2 YYREEE (reference sequence). The CDR3 has 15 amino acids. The trim removed 2 bases at V and 2 bases at J, leaving 4 bases unmatched. Here the CDR3 DNA reads TGTGCCAGCAGCTTTAGCGGGGCCCTCACAGATACGCAGTATTTT. Its protein is CASSFSGALTDTQYF.

In its sample, this clone was seen a few times. CDR3 in DNA: TGTGCCAGCAGAGACACCGCTAATTCACCCCTCCACTTT. Its protein product is CASRDTANSPLHF. The chain recombines TRBV27 with TRBJ1-6, with unresolved D. Trimming cost V 6 bases and J 6 bases, with 9 bases left between them. This CDR3 comprises 13 residues. The germline V gene encodes CDR1 MNHEY and CDR2 SMNVEV (reference sequence).

The rearrangement uses TRBV15 and TRBJ2-1; 9 nucleotides align to TRBD2. From germline, CDR1 is LNHNV and CDR2 YYDKDF (reference sequence). This CDR3 has 15 residues. V gave up 1 base and J gave up 9 bases; unmatched junction bases: 7. CDR3 in amino acids: CATSRVGGGAGEQFF. As DNA, the CDR3 is TGTGCCACCAGCAGAGTCGGCGGGGGGGCGGGTGAGCAGTTCTTC.

The V and J genes are TRBV5-1 and TRBJ1-1; possibly TRBD1 for D (6 bases). The V gene's germline CDR1 is SGHRS and CDR2 YFSETQ. There are 14 residues in the CDR3. Trimming stripped 3 bases from V and 1 base from J, with 10 bases between. CDR3 sequence (DNA): TGCGCCAGCAGCTCCGGACAGTCGAACACTGAAGCTTTCTTT. Protein sequence: CASSSGQSNTEAFF.

The V gene is TRBV18, the J gene TRBJ2-7; D perhaps matches TRBD2 (5 bases). V dropped 2 bases and J dropped 0 bases, with 8 bases sitting between them. Per germline, CDR1 KGHSH and CDR2 LQKENI. The length of the CDR3 is 14 residues. CDR3 loop: CASSPGRDSYEQYF. CDR3 bases: TGTGCCAGCTCACCAGGACGGGACTCCTACGAGCAGTACTTC.

The chain employs TRBV7-3 and TRBJ1-1; the D is unclear. CDR1 and CDR2 (germline): SGHTA, FQGTGA. The V end was cut by 3 bases, the J end by 2 bases, with 10 bases between. This CDR3 contains 14 residues. The CDR3 DNA is TGTGCCAGCAGCTTGGGCATTGGAAACACTGAAGCTTTCTTT. Translating it yields CASSLGIGNTEAFF.

The chain uses TRBV19 and TRBJ1-2, with TRBD1 matching 12 bases. V shed 6 bases, J shed 6 bases, and the junction held 11 bases outside the gene matches. CDR1 is LNHDA and CDR2 is SQIVND in the germline V gene (reference sequence). The CDR3 runs 16 residues. CDR3 sequence (DNA): TGTGCCAGTAGCTACGGGACAGGGGGCGCTGCCGATGGCTACACCTTC. This sequence encodes CASSYGTGGAADGYTF.

The chain has TRBV5-1 and TRBJ2-3, with TRBD2 matching 11 bases. The germline gives CDR1 SGHRS, CDR2 YFSETQ. V lost 0 bases to trimming and J lost 0 bases; unmatched junction nucleotides: 6. This CDR3 has 18 residues. This CDR3 is CASSLGLAGGRSTDTQYF. The CDR3 DNA reads TGCGCCAGCAGCTTGGGGCTAGCGGGGGGCCGTAGCACAGATACGCAGTATTTT. Full variable domain (rest looked up from reference TRBV5-1 and TRBJ2-3): KAGVTQTPRYLIKTRGQQVTLSCSPISGHRSVSWYQQTPGQGLQFLFEYFSETQRNKGNFPGRFSGRQFSNSRSEMNVSTLELGDSALYLCASSLGLAGGRSTDTQYFGPGTRLTVL.

V and J are TRBV7-2 and TRBJ2-1; 7 nucleotides line up with TRBD2. The CDR3 extends over 17 amino acids. Trimming took 4 bases from V and 10 from J; bases not matched to a gene: 19. Germline lookup yields CDR1 SGHTA and CDR2 FQGNSA. For the CDR3, the DNA is TGTGCCAGCAGCTCCCGGGGAGGGGCGACCCGGTGGTGGGAGCAGTTCTTC. Translating gives CASSSRGGATRWWEQFF.

The chain links TRBV19 to TRBJ2-1; 8 bases line up with TRBD1. The CDR3 spans 16 residues. The V gene's germline CDR1 is LNHDA and CDR2 SQIVND (reference sequence). V shed 5 bases, J shed 0 bases, and the junction held 6 bases outside the gene matches. The CDR3: CASSGDRSRSYNEQFF. The CDR3 coding sequence is TGTGCCAGTAGTGGGGACAGGTCACGCTCCTACAATGAGCAGTTCTTC.

V usage is TRBV10-3 and J usage is TRBJ1-1, with a tentative D call TRBD1 (5 bases). This CDR3 region has 15 residues. Deletions cut 2 bases from V and 3 bases from J, with 13 bases between. Germline V CDR1 and CDR2: ENHRY, SYGVKD. The CDR3 protein is CAISEVMGEDTEAFF. CDR3 coding DNA: TGTGCCATCAGTGAGGTGATGGGGGAGGACACTGAAGCTTTCTTT.